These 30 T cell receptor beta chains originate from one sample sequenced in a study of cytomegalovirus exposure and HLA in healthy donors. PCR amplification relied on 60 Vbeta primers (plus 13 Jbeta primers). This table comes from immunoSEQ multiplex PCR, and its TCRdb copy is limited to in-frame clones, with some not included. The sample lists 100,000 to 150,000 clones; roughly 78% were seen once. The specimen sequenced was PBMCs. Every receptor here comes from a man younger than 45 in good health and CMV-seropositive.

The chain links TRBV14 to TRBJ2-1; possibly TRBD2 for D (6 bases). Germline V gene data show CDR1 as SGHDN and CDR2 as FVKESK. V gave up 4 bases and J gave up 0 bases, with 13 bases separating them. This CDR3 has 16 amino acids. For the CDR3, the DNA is TGTGCCAGCAGCCCGCCGGGACTCGCCTCCTACAATGAGCAGTTCTTC. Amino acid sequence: CASSPPGLASYNEQFF.

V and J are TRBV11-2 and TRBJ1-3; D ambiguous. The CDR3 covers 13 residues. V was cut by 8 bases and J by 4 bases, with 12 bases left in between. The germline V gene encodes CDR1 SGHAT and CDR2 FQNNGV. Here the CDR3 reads CASHLAQGNTIYF. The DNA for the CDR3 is TGTGCCAGCCACCTCGCCCAGGGAAACACCATATATTTT.

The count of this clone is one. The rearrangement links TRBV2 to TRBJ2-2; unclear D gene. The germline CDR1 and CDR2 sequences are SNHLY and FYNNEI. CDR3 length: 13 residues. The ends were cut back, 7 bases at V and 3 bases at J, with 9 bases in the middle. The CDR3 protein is CASNAMDTGELFF. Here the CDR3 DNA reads TGTGCCAGCAACGCTATGGACACCGGGGAGCTGTTTTTT.

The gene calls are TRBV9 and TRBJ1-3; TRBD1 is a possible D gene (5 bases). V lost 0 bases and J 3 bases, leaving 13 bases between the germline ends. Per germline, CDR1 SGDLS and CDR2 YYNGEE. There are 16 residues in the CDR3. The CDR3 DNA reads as TGTGCCAGCAGCGTAGCCCAGGGTTCGAGTGGAAACACCATATATTTT. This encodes CASSVAQGSSGNTIYF. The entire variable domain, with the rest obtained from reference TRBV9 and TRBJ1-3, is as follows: DSGVTQTPKHLITATGQRVTLRCSPRSGDLSVYWYQQSLDQGLQFLIQYYNGEERAKGNILERFSAQQFPDLHSELNLSSLELGDSALYFCASSVAQGSSGNTIYFGEGSWLTVV.

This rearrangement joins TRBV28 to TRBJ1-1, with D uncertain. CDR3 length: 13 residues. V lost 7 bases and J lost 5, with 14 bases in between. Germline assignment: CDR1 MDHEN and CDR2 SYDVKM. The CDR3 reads CASNTRSGTEAFF. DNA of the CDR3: TGTGCCAGCAACACGCGGTCCGGTACTGAAGCTTTCTTT.

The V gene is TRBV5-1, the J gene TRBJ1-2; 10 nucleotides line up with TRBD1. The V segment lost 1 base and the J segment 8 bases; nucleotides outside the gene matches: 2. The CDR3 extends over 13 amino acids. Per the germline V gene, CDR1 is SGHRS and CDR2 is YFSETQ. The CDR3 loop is CASSLPTGGGYTF. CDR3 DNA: TGCGCCAGCAGCTTGCCGACAGGGGGCGGCTACACCTTC.

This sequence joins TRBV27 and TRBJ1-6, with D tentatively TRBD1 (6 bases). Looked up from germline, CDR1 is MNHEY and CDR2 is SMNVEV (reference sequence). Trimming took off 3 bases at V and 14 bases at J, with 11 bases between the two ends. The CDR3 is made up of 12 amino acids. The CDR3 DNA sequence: TGTGCCAGCAGTTTCACAGGGTTTTCCCTCCACTTT. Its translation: CASSFTGFSLHF.

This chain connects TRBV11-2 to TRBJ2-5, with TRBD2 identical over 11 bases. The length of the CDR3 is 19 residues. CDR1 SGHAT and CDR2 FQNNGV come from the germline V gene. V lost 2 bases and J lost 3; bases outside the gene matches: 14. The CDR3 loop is CASSLRQLAGGHVKETQYF. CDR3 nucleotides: TGTGCCAGCAGCTTAAGGCAGCTAGCGGGGGGCCATGTAAAAGAGACCCAGTACTTC. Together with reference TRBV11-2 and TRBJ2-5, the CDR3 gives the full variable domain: EAGVAQSPRYKIIEKRQSVAFWCNPISGHATLYWYQQILGQGPKLLIQFQNNGVVDDSQLPKDRFSAERLKGVDSTLKIQPAKLEDSAVYLCASSLRQLAGGHVKETQYFGPGTRLLVL.

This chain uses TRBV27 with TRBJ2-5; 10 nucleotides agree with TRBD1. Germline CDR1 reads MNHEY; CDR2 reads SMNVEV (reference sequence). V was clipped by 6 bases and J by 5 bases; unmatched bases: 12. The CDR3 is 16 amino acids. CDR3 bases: TGTGCCAGCAGCTATGGGACGACAGGGGGCGTTGAGACCCAGTACTTC. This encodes CASSYGTTGGVETQYF.

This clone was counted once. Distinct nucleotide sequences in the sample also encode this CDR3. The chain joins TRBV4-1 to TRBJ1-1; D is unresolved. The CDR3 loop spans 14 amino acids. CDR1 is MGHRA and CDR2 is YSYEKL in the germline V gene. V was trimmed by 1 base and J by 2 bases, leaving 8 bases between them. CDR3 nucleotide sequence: TGCGCCAGCAGCCAAGGAGGAGGAAACACTGAAGCTTTCTTT. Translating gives CASSQGGGNTEAFF.

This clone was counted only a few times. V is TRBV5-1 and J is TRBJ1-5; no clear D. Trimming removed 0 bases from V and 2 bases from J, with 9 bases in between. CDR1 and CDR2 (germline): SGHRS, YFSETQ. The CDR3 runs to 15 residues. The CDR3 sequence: CASSLAGGGNQPQHF. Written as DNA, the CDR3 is TGCGCCAGCAGCTTGGCGGGAGGCGGCAATCAGCCCCAGCATTTT.

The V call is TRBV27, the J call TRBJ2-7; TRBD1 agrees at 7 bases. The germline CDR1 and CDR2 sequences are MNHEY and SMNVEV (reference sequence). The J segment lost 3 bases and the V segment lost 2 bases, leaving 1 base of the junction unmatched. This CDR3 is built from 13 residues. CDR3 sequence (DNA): TGTGCCAGCAGTTTACGACAGGGCTACGAGCAGTACTTC. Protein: CASSLRQGYEQYF.

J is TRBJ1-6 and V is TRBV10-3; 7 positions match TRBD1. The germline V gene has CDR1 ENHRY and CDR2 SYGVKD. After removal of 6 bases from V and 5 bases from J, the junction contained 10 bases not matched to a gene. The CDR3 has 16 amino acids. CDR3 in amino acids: CAISPTRDSNNSPLHF. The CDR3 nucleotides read TGTGCCATCAGCCCTACCCGGGACAGTAATAATTCACCCCTCCACTTT.

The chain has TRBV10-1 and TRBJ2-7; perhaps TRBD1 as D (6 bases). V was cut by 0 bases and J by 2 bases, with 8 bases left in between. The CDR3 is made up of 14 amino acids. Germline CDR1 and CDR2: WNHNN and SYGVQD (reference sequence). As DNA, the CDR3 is TGCGCCAGCAGTGAGTCGCACAGGGCCTACGAGCAGTACTTC. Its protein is CASSESHRAYEQYF.

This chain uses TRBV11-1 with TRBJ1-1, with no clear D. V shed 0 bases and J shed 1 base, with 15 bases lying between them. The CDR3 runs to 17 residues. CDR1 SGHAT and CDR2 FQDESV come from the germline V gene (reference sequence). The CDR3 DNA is TGTGCCAGCAGCTTAGCGGGTCAGGATGGAACGAACACTGAAGCTTTCTTT. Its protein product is CASSLAGQDGTNTEAFF.

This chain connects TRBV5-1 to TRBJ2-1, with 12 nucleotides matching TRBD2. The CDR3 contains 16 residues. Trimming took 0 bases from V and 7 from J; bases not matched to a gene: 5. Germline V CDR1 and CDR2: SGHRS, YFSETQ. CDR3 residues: CASSLAGTSGGNEQFF. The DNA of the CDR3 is TGCGCCAGCAGCTTGGCTGGAACTAGCGGGGGGAATGAGCAGTTCTTC.

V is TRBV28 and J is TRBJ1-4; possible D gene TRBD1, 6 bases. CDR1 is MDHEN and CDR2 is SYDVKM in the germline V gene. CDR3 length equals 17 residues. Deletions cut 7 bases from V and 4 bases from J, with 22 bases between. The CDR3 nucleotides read TGTGCCAGCATCCCCTCGGTAGGCAGGGGATATAATGAAAAACTGTTTTTT. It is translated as CASIPSVGRGYNEKLFF.

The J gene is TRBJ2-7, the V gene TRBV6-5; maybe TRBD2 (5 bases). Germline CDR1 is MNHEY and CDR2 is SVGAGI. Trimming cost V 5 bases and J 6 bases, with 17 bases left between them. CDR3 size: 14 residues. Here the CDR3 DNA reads TGTGCCAGCAGTGGGTCGAGGTCCGCGGGCGAGCAGTACTTC. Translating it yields CASSGSRSAGEQYF.

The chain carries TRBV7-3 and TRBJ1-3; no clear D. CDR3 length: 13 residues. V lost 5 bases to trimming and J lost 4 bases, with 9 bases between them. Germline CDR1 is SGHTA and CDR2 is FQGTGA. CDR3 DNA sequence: TGTGCCAGCAGCGAAACTTCAGGAAACACCATATATTTT. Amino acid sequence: CASSETSGNTIYF.

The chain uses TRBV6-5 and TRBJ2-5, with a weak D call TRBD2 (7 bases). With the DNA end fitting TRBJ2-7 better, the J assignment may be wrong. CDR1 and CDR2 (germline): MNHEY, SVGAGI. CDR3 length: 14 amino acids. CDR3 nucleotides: TGTGCCAGCAAAAAACAGGGACTACAGGACGAGCAGTACTTC. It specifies CASKKQGLQDEQYF.

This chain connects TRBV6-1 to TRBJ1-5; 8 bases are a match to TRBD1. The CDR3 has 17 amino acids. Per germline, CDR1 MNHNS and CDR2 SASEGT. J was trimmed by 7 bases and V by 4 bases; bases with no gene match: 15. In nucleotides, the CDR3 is TGTGCCAGCAGTGCTGTCCGGGACAGGTCACCGGGGCAGCCCCAGCATTTT. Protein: CASSAVRDRSPGQPQHF.

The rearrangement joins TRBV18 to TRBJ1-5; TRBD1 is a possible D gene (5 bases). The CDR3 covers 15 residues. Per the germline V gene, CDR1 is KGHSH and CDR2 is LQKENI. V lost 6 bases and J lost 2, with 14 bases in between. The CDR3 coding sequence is TGTGCCAGCTCCTATCAGGGTCATGGCAATCAGCCCCAGCATTTT. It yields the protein CASSYQGHGNQPQHF.

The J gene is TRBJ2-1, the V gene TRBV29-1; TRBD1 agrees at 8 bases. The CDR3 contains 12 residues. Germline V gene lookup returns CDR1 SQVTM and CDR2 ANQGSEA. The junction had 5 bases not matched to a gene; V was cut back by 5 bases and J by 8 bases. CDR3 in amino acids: CSVTGGYDEQFF. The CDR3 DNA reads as TGCAGCGTTACAGGGGGGTACGATGAGCAGTTCTTC.

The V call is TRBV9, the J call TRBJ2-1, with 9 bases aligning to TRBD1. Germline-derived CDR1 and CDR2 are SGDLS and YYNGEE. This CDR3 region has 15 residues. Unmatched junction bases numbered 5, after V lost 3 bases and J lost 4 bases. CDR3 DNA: TGTGCCAGCAGCGAGGGACAGGGCCCATACAATGAGCAGTTCTTC. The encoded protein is CASSEGQGPYNEQFF.

CDR3 DNA: TGTGCCAGCAGTATTTCGGGGGGACGGTGGAACACTGAAGCTTTCTTT. Its protein is CASSISGGRWNTEAFF. The V gene is TRBV7-6, the J gene TRBJ1-1, with D possibly TRBD1 on 5 matching bases. This CDR3 has 16 residues. Germline CDR1 SGHVS, CDR2 FNYEAQ. The germline V and J ends were trimmed by 6 bases and 1 base, with 18 bases remaining between them.

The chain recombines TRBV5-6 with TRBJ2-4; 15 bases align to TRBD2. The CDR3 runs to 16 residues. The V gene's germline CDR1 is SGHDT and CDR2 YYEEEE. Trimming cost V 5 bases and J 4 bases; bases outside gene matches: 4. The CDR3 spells CASSRTSGGGKNIQYF. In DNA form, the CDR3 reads TGTGCCAGCAGTCGGACTAGCGGGGGGGGAAAAAACATTCAGTACTTC.

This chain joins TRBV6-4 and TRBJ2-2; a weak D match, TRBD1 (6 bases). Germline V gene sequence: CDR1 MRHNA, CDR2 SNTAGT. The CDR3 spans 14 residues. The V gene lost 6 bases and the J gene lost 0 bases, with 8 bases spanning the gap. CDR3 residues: CASRTGTNTGELFF. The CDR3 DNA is TGTGCCAGCAGAACAGGGACGAACACCGGGGAGCTGTTTTTT.

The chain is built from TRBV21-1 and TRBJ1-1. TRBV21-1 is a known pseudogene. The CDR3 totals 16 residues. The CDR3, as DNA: TGTGCCAGTCTGCTAGCACCCCCTGAGTTAAACACTGAAGCTTTCTTT. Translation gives CASLLAPPELNTEAFF.

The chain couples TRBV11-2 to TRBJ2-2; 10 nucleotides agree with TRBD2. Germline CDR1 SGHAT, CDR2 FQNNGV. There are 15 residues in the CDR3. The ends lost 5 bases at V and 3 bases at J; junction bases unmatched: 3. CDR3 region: CASSLSGGHTGELFF. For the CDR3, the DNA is TGTGCCAGCAGCCTTAGCGGGGGGCACACCGGGGAGCTGTTTTTT.

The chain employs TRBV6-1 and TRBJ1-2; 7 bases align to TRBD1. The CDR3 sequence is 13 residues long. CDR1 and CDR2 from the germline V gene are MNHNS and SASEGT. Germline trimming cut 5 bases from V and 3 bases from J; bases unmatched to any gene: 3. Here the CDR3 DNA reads TGTGCCAGCAGTCGACAGGGAGACTATGGCTACACCTTC. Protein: CASSRQGDYGYTF.